The 30 T cell receptor beta chains listed next were all sequenced from one sample in a study of radiotherapy plus CTLA-4 blockade in lung cancer listed by TCRdb under 2018. The receptor library was made with the immunoSEQ multiplex PCR assay. TCRdb re-hosts the immuneACCESS table, in-frame sequences only. Its copies lack some clones; in the studies checked, an unresolved V gene accounts for under half of them, and the cause for the rest is not known. The sample data list about 15,000 clones, and around 72% of these were observed just once. The top ten clones comprise roughly 50% of the sample. Sequences were derived from peripheral blood, sampled from a patient treated with radiotherapy plus ipilimumab. The receptors here all came from a human donor with non-small cell lung cancer whose response to radiotherapy plus ipilimumab could not be evaluated.

The J gene is TRBJ1-1, the V gene TRBV18; D is unclear. The germline V gene encodes CDR1 KGHSH and CDR2 LQKENI. The CDR3 extends over 14 amino acids. Deletions cut 0 bases from V and 3 bases from J, with 8 bases between. DNA of the CDR3: TGTGCCAGCTCACCACCTTCAGAGGACACTGAAGCTTTCTTT. Translating gives CASSPPSEDTEAFF.

V usage is TRBV11-2 and J usage is TRBJ1-1; D is uncertain. This CDR3 is 13 amino acids long. Germline loops: CDR1 SGHAT, CDR2 FQNNGV. V lost 1 base, J lost 3 bases, and 6 bases lay in between. CDR3 sequence (DNA): TGTGCCAGCAGCTTAGGAGTCGACACTGAAGCTTTCTTT. It is translated as CASSLGVDTEAFF.

The gene calls are TRBV5-1 and TRBJ2-1, with TRBD2 as a possible D gene (5 bases). V shed 2 bases and J shed 0 bases, with 9 bases lying between them. CDR1 and CDR2 from the germline V gene are SGHRS and YFSETQ. CDR3 size: 15 residues. In nucleotides, the CDR3 is TGCGCCAGCAGCTTTGGTAGCGACTCCTACAATGAGCAGTTCTTC. Its protein product is CASSFGSDSYNEQFF.

The V and J genes are TRBV2 and TRBJ1-2; D is unresolved. V was clipped by 0 bases and J by 2 bases, with 7 bases between them. The length of the CDR3 is 14 residues. The germline gives CDR1 SNHLY, CDR2 FYNNEI. Written as DNA, the CDR3 is TGTGCCAGCAGTGAAGCGGGCGGGAACTATGGCTACACCTTC. It specifies CASSEAGGNYGYTF.

This rearrangement joins TRBV4-3 to TRBJ2-1; D unresolved. The CDR3 is 16 amino acids. Trimming stripped 4 bases from V and 0 bases from J, with 13 bases between. Germline CDR1 LGHNA, CDR2 YSLEER. The CDR3 nucleotides read TGCGCCAGCAGCCCCGACTCGCGCGGCTCCTACAATGAGCAGTTCTTC. The encoded protein is CASSPDSRGSYNEQFF.

The chain links TRBV28 to TRBJ1-2; 9 bases fit TRBD1. Germline loops: CDR1 MDHEN, CDR2 SYDVKM. Trimming took 6 bases from V and 6 from J; bases not matched to a gene: 14. The CDR3 totals 16 residues. The CDR3 bases are TGTGCCAGCAGCCCCCCAACAGGGGGCCAAAGACATGGCTACACCTTC. Translation: CASSPPTGGQRHGYTF.

This chain connects TRBV5-1 to TRBJ2-7; 9 bases align to TRBD2. Trimming cost V 0 bases and J 7 bases; bases outside gene matches: 5. Germline loops: CDR1 SGHRS, CDR2 YFSETQ. CDR3 length equals 14 residues. The chain's CDR3 is CASSLDAGGQEQYV. As DNA, the CDR3 is TGCGCCAGCAGCTTGGATGCGGGGGGGCAAGAGCAGTACGTC.

V and J are TRBV11-2 and TRBJ1-2, with a possible D match to TRBD1 (6 bases). The CDR3 is 17 residues long. Germline loops: CDR1 SGHAT, CDR2 FQNNGV. V shed 5 bases and J shed 4 bases, with 23 bases lying between them. DNA for the CDR3: TGTGCCAGCAGCCCTGGCGGGGGCCAAACCTGGGTCTATGGCTACACCTTC. This gives the protein CASSPGGGQTWVYGYTF.

This clone was seen more than once but under ten times. The V and J genes are TRBV6-4 and TRBJ2-3; 8 bases are a match to TRBD2. V shed 0 bases, J shed 5 bases, and the junction held 7 bases outside the gene matches. CDR3 size: 16 residues. Germline assignment: CDR1 MRHNA and CDR2 SNTAGT. CDR3 sequence (DNA): TGTGCCAGCAGTGACTCGAGCGGGGGCGGTAGAGATACGCAGTATTTT. The encoded protein is CASSDSSGGGRDTQYF.

The CDR3 DNA follows: TGCGCCAGCAGCCAAGATAGGGGGATGGGTGGCTACACCTTC. Translated, it gives CASSQDRGMGGYTF. The genes are TRBV4-1 and TRBJ1-2; possible D gene TRBD1, 6 bases. The germline gives CDR1 MGHRA, CDR2 YSYEKL. The CDR3 contains 14 residues. V was trimmed by 0 bases and J by 7 bases, leaving 12 bases between them.

This clone was seen once. V gene TRBV6-6 combines with J gene TRBJ2-2, with 8 bases fitting TRBD1. J lost 2 bases, V lost 5 bases, and 7 bases had no gene match. CDR1 and CDR2 from the germline V gene are MNHNY and SVGAGI (reference sequence). This CDR3 has 16 residues. The CDR3 sequence: CASSGRGHSNTGELFF. In DNA, the CDR3 is TGTGCCAGCAGTGGCAGGGGGCATAGCAACACCGGGGAGCTGTTTTTT.

The rearrangement joins TRBV25-1 to TRBJ1-2; no firm D call. Germline V CDR1 and CDR2: MGHDK, SYGVNS. The CDR3 length is 15 residues. V lost 1 base, J lost 6 bases, and 15 bases lay in between. CDR3 in DNA: TGTGCCAGCAGTGAATCATTGGGAGGTTCCGATGGCTACACCTTC. This codes for CASSESLGGSDGYTF.

About this clone itself: This same CDR3 is encoded by further DNA sequences in the sample. V gene TRBV5-1 combines with J gene TRBJ1-1; a weak D match, TRBD1 (5 bases). V lost 4 bases to trimming and J lost 4 bases, with 11 bases between them. CDR1 and CDR2 from the germline V gene are SGHRS and YFSETQ. This CDR3 spans 13 amino acids. The CDR3 sequence is CASSPGGGTEAFF. In DNA, the CDR3 is TGCGCCAGCAGCCCGGGGGGGGGCACTGAAGCTTTCTTT.

The chain links TRBV14 to TRBJ2-5; 9 nucleotides align to TRBD1. With V trimmed by 1 base and J by 4 bases, 4 bases remained unmatched. Germline values: CDR1 SGHDN, CDR2 FVKESK. The CDR3 sequence is 15 residues long. The CDR3 loop reads CASSQVGQGRETQYF. The CDR3, as DNA: TGTGCCAGCAGCCAAGTGGGACAGGGAAGAGAGACCCAGTACTTC.

This clone came up once. The chain carries TRBV6-5 and TRBJ2-3, with D perhaps TRBD2 (6 bases). V lost 2 bases to trimming and J lost 2 bases, with 11 bases between them. CDR1 MNHEY and CDR2 SVGAGI come from the germline V gene. The CDR3 loop spans 15 amino acids. The CDR3 sequence: CASSYGRGDTDTQYF. CDR3 nucleotides: TGTGCCAGCAGTTACGGTCGCGGGGACACAGATACGCAGTATTTT.

V gene TRBV7-2 combines with J gene TRBJ2-1, with D perhaps TRBD2 (5 bases). CDR1 is SGHTA and CDR2 is FQGNSA in the germline V gene. This CDR3 spans 11 amino acids. V lost 11 bases, J lost 10 bases, and 15 bases lay in between. CDR3 loop: CAPRLAVEQFF. CDR3 nucleotides: TGTGCCCCTAGGCTAGCAGTGGAGCAGTTCTTC.

The chain recombines TRBV11-2 with TRBJ2-7, with TRBD2 as a possible D gene (5 bases). CDR3 length: 17 amino acids. The V end was cut by 5 bases, the J end by 0 bases, with 20 bases between. Germline lookup yields CDR1 SGHAT and CDR2 FQNNGV. The CDR3 reads CASSPNTSPGISYEQYF. For the CDR3, the DNA is TGTGCCAGCAGCCCAAACACAAGCCCCGGGATCTCCTACGAGCAGTACTTC.

The chain couples TRBV27 to TRBJ1-4; D is ambiguous. Germline CDR1 and CDR2: MNHEY and SMNVEV (reference sequence). Trimming left V 10 bases short and J 6 bases short, with 12 bases between. CDR3 size: 12 residues. This CDR3 is CATGNGYEKLFF. The CDR3, as DNA: TGTGCCACCGGGAACGGATATGAAAAACTGTTTTTT.

The CDR3 spells CASRRGPMNTEAFF. The CDR3 DNA follows: TGTGCCAGCCGGAGGGGCCCTATGAACACTGAAGCTTTCTTT. The chain uses TRBV6-1 and TRBJ1-1; perhaps TRBD1 as D (5 bases). The CDR3 covers 14 residues. V gave up 8 bases and J gave up 0 bases, with 13 bases separating them. CDR1 is MNHNS, CDR2 SASEGT, per germline.

The count of this clone is one. This rearrangement joins TRBV5-6 to TRBJ1-2, with D possibly being TRBD1 (5 bases). Germline loops: CDR1 SGHDT, CDR2 YYEEEE. Between the trimmed V and J ends, which lost 0 bases and 4 bases, there was a span of 10 bases. The CDR3 loop spans 14 amino acids. CDR3 loop: CASSLGVDIYGYTF. The CDR3 region has the DNA TGTGCCAGCAGCTTGGGCGTGGACATCTATGGCTACACCTTC.

CDR3 nucleotides: TGTGCCAGCAAGTGGGGGGGCGCGGGCAATCAGCCCCAGCATTTT. This gives the protein CASKWGGAGNQPQHF. This rearrangement joins TRBV2 to TRBJ1-5; tentatively, D is TRBD1 (6 bases). Germline V gene lookup returns CDR1 SNHLY and CDR2 FYNNEI. The CDR3 is 15 residues long. The germline V and J ends were trimmed by 7 bases and 2 bases, with 15 bases remaining between them. The full variable domain, with the rest looked up from reference TRBV2 and TRBJ1-5, is EPEVTQTPSHQVTQMGQEVILRCVPISNHLYFYWYRQILGQKVEFLVSFYNNEISEKSEIFDDQFSVERPDGSNFTLKIRSTKLEDSAMYFCASKWGGAGNQPQHFGDGTRLSIL.

With regard to this clone: At one end, the junction sequence differs from germline, possibly due to a read error. The chain has TRBV5-1 and TRBJ2-1; TRBD2 agrees at 9 bases. The germline gives CDR1 SGHRS, CDR2 YFSETQ. The CDR3 has 15 amino acids. The CDR3 bases are TGCGTCAGCAGCTCTTCCGGGACTAGCAACAATGAGCAGTTCTTC. Protein: CVSSSSGTSNNEQFF.

The chain carries TRBV23-1 and TRBJ1-1, with D hard to call. TRBV23-1 belongs to the ORF category, with a function that is uncertain. This CDR3 spans 15 amino acids. The germline V and J ends were trimmed by 0 bases and 3 bases, with 11 bases remaining between them. The CDR3 region is CASSQSLLGDTEAFF. The CDR3 nucleotides are TGCGCCAGCAGTCAATCTCTACTCGGGGACACTGAAGCTTTCTTT.

The genes are TRBV5-4 and TRBJ1-2; 8 positions match TRBD1. CDR1 is SGHNT, CDR2 YYREEE, per germline (reference sequence). CDR3 length: 16 amino acids. Trimming took 2 bases from V and 4 from J; bases not matched to a gene: 10. CDR3 in DNA: TGTGCCAGCAGCTTCTTTACAGGGGGAGACTCCTATGGCTACACCTTC. Translation: CASSFFTGGDSYGYTF.

This clone was counted a few times. J is TRBJ2-1 and V is TRBV7-2; 7 bases align to TRBD2. V trimming: 5 bases; J trimming: 2 bases; junction bases outside the gene matches: 6. Germline loops: CDR1 SGHTA, CDR2 FQGNSA. The CDR3 contains 15 residues. The CDR3 DNA reads TGTGCCAGCAGCCCGGAGAGCGGGGCCTACAATGAGCAGTTCTTC. Translated, it gives CASSPESGAYNEQFF. The full variable domain, with the rest looked up from reference TRBV7-2 and TRBJ2-1, is GAGVSQSPSNKVTEKGKDVELRCDPISGHTALYWYRQSLGQGLEFLIYFQGNSAPDKSGLPSDRFSAERTGGSVSTLTIQRTQQEDSAVYLCASSPESGAYNEQFFGPGTRLTVL.

This clone was seen once. The chain combines TRBV7-6 with TRBJ2-7, with 9 positions matching TRBD1. Trimming took 0 bases from V and 0 from J; bases not matched to a gene: 3. Germline V gene lookup returns CDR1 SGHVS and CDR2 FNYEAQ. The CDR3 sequence is 16 residues long. This CDR3 reads CASSLAGGQGSYEQYF. In DNA, the CDR3 is TGTGCCAGCAGCTTAGCGGGGGGACAGGGCTCCTACGAGCAGTACTTC.

V usage is TRBV6-1 and J usage is TRBJ2-3; unclear D gene. CDR1 and CDR2 from the germline V gene are MNHNS and SASEGT. The V and J ends lost 2 bases and 10 bases respectively, with 13 bases between them. There are 13 residues in the CDR3. This CDR3 reads CASSEPRQLPQYF. CDR3 sequence (DNA): TGTGCCAGCAGTGAACCAAGACAACTTCCGCAGTATTTT.

This chain connects TRBV5-5 to TRBJ2-5; 9 bases agree with TRBD2. Germline V gene data show CDR1 as SGHKS and CDR2 as YYEKEE (reference sequence). The CDR3 spans 14 residues. V lost 8 bases and J lost 2; bases outside the gene matches: 7. The CDR3: CASEVAGAQETQYF. DNA of the CDR3: TGTGCCAGTGAGGTAGCGGGAGCACAAGAGACCCAGTACTTC.

The rearrangement uses TRBV20-1 and TRBJ2-7; possible D gene TRBD1, 6 bases. The CDR3 is made up of 10 amino acids. CDR1 DFQATT and CDR2 SNEGSKA come from the germline V gene (reference sequence). Here the CDR3 DNA reads TGCAGCGCCCAGGGGTACGAGCAGTACTTC. Amino acids: CSAQGYEQYF.

The V call is TRBV29-1, the J call TRBJ2-5; 8 bases are shared with TRBD2. After removal of 7 bases from V and 1 base from J, the junction contained 5 bases not matched to a gene. Germline loops: CDR1 SQVTM, CDR2 ANQGSEA. The CDR3 totals 13 residues. The CDR3 protein is CSATGLGQETQYF. Written as DNA, the CDR3 is TGCAGCGCAACGGGACTAGGCCAAGAGACCCAGTACTTC. The complete variable domain, with remaining parts taken from reference TRBV29-1 and TRBJ2-5, reads SAVISQKPSRDICQRGTSLTIQCQVDSQVTMMFWYRQQPGQSLTLIATANQGSEATYESGFVIDKFPISRPNLTFSTLTVSNMSPEDSSIYLCSATGLGQETQYFGPGTRLLVL.